Each of the 10 T cell receptor beta chains below was sequenced from the same sample in a study of T-cell memory formation after mild COVID-19. TCRdb used MiXCR to reprocess the 5' RACE reads, holding one entry per CDR3 protein. The table records 300,000 to 350,000 distinct CDR3 sequences, roughly 13% of them present only once. Sequenced material: PBMCs or a T cell subset sorted from them (not recorded which). These receptors came from a young man who had mild COVID-19 (a few samples of this study predate the infection). Cell type and time point are not known.

There are a few counts of this clonotype. The rearrangement links TRBV6-5 to TRBJ2-1, with 10 positions matching TRBD2. Germline-derived CDR1 and CDR2 are MNHEY and SVGAGI. Trimming cost V 6 bases and J 4 bases; bases outside gene matches: 12. The CDR3 has 17 residues. CDR3 sequence (DNA): TGTGCCAGCAGCCCGACTCTAGCGGGGGCCAAATACAATGAGCAGTTCTTC. Translation gives CASSPTLAGAKYNEQFF.

This clonotype was seen only a few times. The chain employs TRBV11-2 and TRBJ2-7; 7 bases line up with TRBD1. J gave up 2 bases and V 4 bases, and 14 bases lay outside the gene matches. This CDR3 region has 17 residues. The germline CDR1 and CDR2 sequences are SGHAT and FQNNGV. This chain's CDR3 is CASSSGTAFTHTYEQYV. DNA for the CDR3: TGTGCCAGCAGCTCCGGGACAGCCTTCACGCATACCTACGAGCAGTACGTC.

This clonotype has just a few counts. V is TRBV5-1 and J is TRBJ2-3; TRBD1 matches 8 bases. The V gene's germline CDR1 is SGHRS and CDR2 YFSETQ. This CDR3 comprises 16 residues. V shed 4 bases and J 2 bases; nucleotides not matched to a gene: 9. The CDR3 nucleotides are TGCGCCAGCAGCCCCCGGACAGGGTTATACACAGATACGCAGTATTTT. Translating gives CASSPRTGLYTDTQYF. Full variable domain (missing parts from reference TRBV5-1 and TRBJ2-3): KAGVTQTPRYLIKTRGQQVTLSCSPISGHRSVSWYQQTPGQGLQFLFEYFSETQRNKGNFPGRFSGRQFSNSRSEMNVSTLELGDSALYLCASSPRTGLYTDTQYFGPGTRLTVL.

This clonotype has ten or more counts. The CDR3 spells CASSPTGRGYTF. DNA for the CDR3: TGTGCCAGCAGTCCTACAGGGAGAGGCTACACCTTC. The chain has TRBV27 and TRBJ1-2; D might be TRBD1 (6 bases). The CDR3 covers 12 residues. Per the germline V gene, CDR1 is MNHEY and CDR2 is SMNVEV (reference sequence). V shed 5 bases and J shed 8 bases, with 12 bases lying between them.

This chain links TRBV5-4 with TRBJ1-1; 7 bases agree with TRBD1. V shed 4 bases and J 4 bases; nucleotides not matched to a gene: 10. The CDR3 is 15 amino acids. Germline V gene sequence: CDR1 SGHNT, CDR2 YYREEE (reference sequence). CDR3 nucleotide sequence: TGTGCCAGCAGCCGATACAGGGGTTTGGCCACTGAAGCTTTCTTT. Its translation: CASSRYRGLATEAFF.

There are a few counts of this clonotype. The gene calls are TRBV4-3 and TRBJ1-2; D is uncertain. This CDR3 spans 15 amino acids. V lost 1 base to trimming and J lost 3 bases, with 12 bases between them. Germline assignment: CDR1 LGHNA and CDR2 YSLEER. CDR3 loop: CASSQVTWEDYGYTF. The DNA of the CDR3 is TGCGCCAGCAGCCAAGTTACATGGGAGGACTATGGCTACACCTTC.

V is TRBV6-6 and J is TRBJ1-5; tentatively, D is TRBD1 (5 bases). Germline values: CDR1 MNHNY, CDR2 SVGAGI (reference sequence). The ends were cut back, 6 bases at V and 0 bases at J, with 15 bases in the middle. The CDR3 runs 16 residues. The CDR3, as DNA: TGTGCCAGCAGCCGGGACCCCGAATATAGCAATCAGCCCCAGCATTTT. It specifies CASSRDPEYSNQPQHF.

This clonotype showed up just a few times. The V and J genes are TRBV6-1 and TRBJ2-2; a possible D gene is TRBD2 (7 bases). Germline CDR1 is MNHNS and CDR2 is SASEGT. Trimming took off 6 bases at V and 3 bases at J, with 14 bases between the two ends. The CDR3 sequence is 15 residues long. The CDR3 nucleotides are TGTGCCAGCAGGGCCGGGGGGCGCGACACCGGGGAGCTGTTTTTT. Amino acid sequence: CASRAGGRDTGELFF.

The V and J genes are TRBV23-1 and TRBJ2-4, with 9 bases lining up with TRBD1. TRBV23-1 is filed as an ORF, its function uncertain. The CDR3 consists of 19 residues. The trim removed 2 bases at V and 1 base at J, leaving 12 bases unmatched. In DNA form, the CDR3 reads TGCGCCAGCAGTCAAACTGGGACAGGGTATTTAAGCGCCAAAAACATTCAGTACTTC. As protein: CASSQTGTGYLSAKNIQYF.

The J gene is TRBJ1-2, the V gene TRBV4-2; D remains ambiguous. This CDR3 is 12 amino acids long. Germline CDR1 is LGHNA and CDR2 is YNFKEQ. V dropped 1 base and J dropped 6 bases, with 6 bases sitting between them. The CDR3 sequence is CASSQVGDGYTF. CDR3 sequence (DNA): TGTGCCAGCAGCCAAGTCGGGGATGGCTACACCTTC.